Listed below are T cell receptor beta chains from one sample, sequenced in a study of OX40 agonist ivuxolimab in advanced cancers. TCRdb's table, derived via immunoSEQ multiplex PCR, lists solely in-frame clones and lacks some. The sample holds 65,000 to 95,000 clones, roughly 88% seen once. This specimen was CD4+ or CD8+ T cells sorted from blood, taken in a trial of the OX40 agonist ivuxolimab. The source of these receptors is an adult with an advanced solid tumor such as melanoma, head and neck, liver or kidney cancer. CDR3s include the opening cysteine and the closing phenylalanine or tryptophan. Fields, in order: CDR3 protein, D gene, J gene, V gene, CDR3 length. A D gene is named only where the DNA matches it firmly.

CDR3: CASSFWDSALQGEQYF
D: TRBD1
J: TRBJ2-7
V: TRBV7-6
length: 16

CDR3: CASSLDTVENPLF
D: NA
J: TRBJ1-4
V: TRBV7-2
length: 13

CDR3: CASSAGGRGYEQYF
D: NA
J: TRBJ2-7
V: TRBV11-2
length: 14

CDR3: CAWTLGVSQETQYF
D: NA
J: TRBJ2-5
V: TRBV30
length: 14

CDR3: CAWSMGRDTEAFF
D: NA
J: TRBJ1-1
V: TRBV30
length: 13

CDR3: CASSLEGPAEQYF
D: NA
J: TRBJ2-7
V: TRBV7-9
length: 13

CDR3: CASSQHVMTASDTQYF
D: NA
J: TRBJ2-3
V: TRBV4-3
length: 16

CDR3: CASSQGVISNQPQHF
D: NA
J: TRBJ1-5
V: TRBV4-1
length: 15

CDR3: CASTKTGPPYQPQHF
D: NA
J: TRBJ1-5
V: TRBV6-5
length: 15

CDR3: CASLPRRGAGGYTF
D: NA
J: TRBJ1-2
V: TRBV10-2
length: 14

CDR3: CATLGHTDTQYF
D: NA
J: TRBJ2-3
V: TRBV25-1
length: 12

CDR3: CASSPPPGGSGANVLTF
D: TRBD1
J: TRBJ2-6
V: TRBV9
length: 17

CDR3: CASSIDRDAGQPQHF
D: NA
J: TRBJ1-5
V: TRBV19
length: 15

CDR3: CASAVAENEKLFF
D: NA
J: TRBJ1-4
V: TRBV5-1
length: 13

CDR3: CASSQDPGTEPYEQYF
D: TRBD1
J: TRBJ2-7
V: TRBV4-1
length: 16

CDR3: CAPREASGNTIYF
D: NA
J: TRBJ1-3
V: TRBV2
length: 13

CDR3: CASRTDRGPNYGYTF
D: TRBD1
J: TRBJ1-2
V: TRBV28
length: 15

CDR3: CASSEQAGDHTQYF
D: TRBD2
J: TRBJ2-3
V: TRBV10-1
length: 14

CDR3: CASSLPLSYEQYF
D: NA
J: TRBJ2-7
V: TRBV28
length: 13

CDR3: CASSKGLWEADTFFWTEAFF
D: NA
J: TRBJ1-1
V: TRBV2
length: 20

CDR3: CASVAATGELFF
D: NA
J: TRBJ2-2
V: TRBV10-2
length: 12

CDR3: CASRDRALAGELFF
D: TRBD1
J: TRBJ2-2
V: TRBV6-4
length: 14

CDR3: CASSGTGSSSYEQYF
D: NA
J: NA
V: TRBV11-3
length: 15

CDR3: CASSATGAYEQYF
D: NA
J: TRBJ2-7
V: TRBV9
length: 13

CDR3: CASSQGEWSLNTEAFF
D: NA
J: TRBJ1-1
V: TRBV4-1
length: 16

CDR3: CASSPGTRRTDTQYF
D: TRBD2
J: TRBJ2-3
V: TRBV4-2
length: 15

CDR3: CASSVSSIGTQYF
D: NA
J: TRBJ2-5
V: TRBV9
length: 13

CDR3: CAISERTSGKSYNKQFF
D: TRBD2
J: TRBJ2-1
V: TRBV10-3
length: 17

CDR3: CASSLGSVETQYF
D: NA
J: TRBJ2-5
V: TRBV11-2
length: 13

CDR3: CASSPRGPGLVAGELFF
D: TRBD2
J: TRBJ2-2
V: TRBV18
length: 17

CDR3: CASITARPGQEAFF
D: NA
J: TRBJ1-1
V: TRBV28
length: 14

CDR3: CASSLEAGGLYNEQFF
D: TRBD2
J: TRBJ2-1
V: TRBV7-3
length: 16

CDR3: CASSRGVPLYEQYF
D: TRBD2
J: TRBJ2-7
V: TRBV7-8
length: 14

CDR3: CASSLLAGADTQYF
D: NA
J: TRBJ2-3
V: TRBV7-9
length: 14

CDR3: CASSPRTGRTGELFF
D: TRBD1
J: TRBJ2-2
V: TRBV18
length: 15

CDR3: CASSSDRGGELFF
D: NA
J: TRBJ2-2
V: TRBV5-4
length: 13

CDR3: CASICRVSGDEQYF
D: NA
J: TRBJ2-7
V: TRBV7-6
length: 14

CDR3: CASNPPGAGAFF
D: NA
J: TRBJ1-1
V: TRBV28
length: 12

CDR3: CASRPGHLNYGYTF
D: NA
J: TRBJ1-2
V: TRBV6-6
length: 14

CDR3: CASSLAATSQETQYF
D: NA
J: TRBJ2-5
V: TRBV11-3
length: 15

CDR3: CASSVSGLLYNEQFF
D: NA
J: TRBJ2-1
V: TRBV2
length: 15

CDR3: CASSMMWDTGNNEQFF
D: NA
J: TRBJ2-1
V: TRBV19
length: 16

CDR3: CASSPRTSRETQYF
D: TRBD2
J: TRBJ2-5
V: TRBV19
length: 14

CDR3: CASSPGFYTGELFF
D: NA
J: TRBJ2-2
V: TRBV19
length: 14

CDR3: CASSLGLAGESTYNEQFF
D: TRBD2
J: TRBJ2-1
V: TRBV5-6
length: 18

CDR3: CASSSPGGTHNSPLHF
D: TRBD1
J: TRBJ1-6
V: TRBV7-9
length: 16

CDR3: CASVPGLAVSEQFF
D: TRBD2
J: TRBJ2-1
V: TRBV7-6
length: 14

CDR3: CASSSSGDGYTF
D: NA
J: TRBJ1-2
V: TRBV18
length: 12

CDR3: CARSRDPNTGELFF
D: NA
J: TRBJ2-2
V: TRBV5-3
length: 14

CDR3: CASSLVPGGRTDTQYF
D: TRBD2
J: TRBJ2-3
V: TRBV7-2
length: 16

CDR3: CASSLGTGGAYEQYF
D: NA
J: TRBJ2-7
V: TRBV5-1
length: 15

CDR3: CASSEVETQYF
D: NA
J: TRBJ2-3
V: TRBV10-2
length: 11

CDR3: CASSSPGHGHPKETQYF
D: NA
J: TRBJ2-5
V: TRBV7-2
length: 17

CDR3: CASSLRASPSYEQYF
D: NA
J: TRBJ2-7
V: TRBV28
length: 15

CDR3: CASSVGPLSTDTQYF
D: NA
J: TRBJ2-3
V: TRBV9
length: 15